A selection of T cell receptor beta chains follows, all from one sample in a study of CD8 T cells in ankylosing spondylitis. One entry per CDR3 protein, called by TCRdb with MiXCR from the 5' RACE reads. The sample has approximately 540,000 distinct CDR3 sequences; roughly 12% are singletons. The sample was blood, either unsorted or a sorted T cell fraction (not recorded which). These receptors all come from a male donor with ankylosing spondylitis. CDR3s include the opening cysteine and the closing phenylalanine or tryptophan. The order of the fields is clone size, D gene, J gene, V gene, CDR3 DNA, CDR3 protein. A D gene is named only where the DNA matches it firmly. Some rows mark clone size as missing; the rest say once, few, many or name a class of expanded clone.

. | TRBD2 | TRBJ2-3 | TRBV7-8 | TGTGCCAGCAGCTCTCGGACTAGCGGGACCACAGATACGCAGTATTTT | CASSSRTSGTTDTQYF
few | . | TRBJ2-7 | TRBV20-1 | TGCAGTGCTAGGGGAAGCGGCTACGAGCAGTACTTC | CSARGSGYEQYF
few | TRBD2 | TRBJ2-5 | TRBV5-1 | TGCGCCAGCAGCCCGCTGGGACTAGCGGGGTCGTACCAAGAGACCCAGTACTTC | CASSPLGLAGSYQETQYF
. | . | TRBJ2-2 | TRBV15 | TGTGCCACCAGCAGAGAAAGGACAGCCGCGAACACCGGGGAGCTGTTTTTT | CATSRERTAANTGELFF
many | . | TRBJ2-1 | TRBV29-1 | TGCAGCGCCCGGGACTCAACTTACAATGAGCAGTTCTTC | CSARDSTYNEQFF
. | . | TRBJ2-1 | TRBV27 | TGTGCCAGCAGTTTATCGTCGGGGGCAAAGGGCTACAATGAGCAGTTCTTC | CASSLSSGAKGYNEQFF
. | TRBD1 | TRBJ1-4 | TRBV2 | TGTGCCAGCAGTGCCACCTCGGACAGGGGGCGAGAAAAACTGTTTTTT | CASSATSDRGREKLFF
few | TRBD1 | TRBJ1-2 | TRBV6-5 | TGTGCCAGCAGTTACTTTGGACAGGCGACTAACTATGGCTACACCTTC | CASSYFGQATNYGYTF
many | TRBD2 | TRBJ2-1 | TRBV13 | TGTGCCAGCAGCCCAGATAGCCTAGCGGGAGGACGAAATGAGCAGTTCTTC | CASSPDSLAGGRNEQFF
. | TRBD2 | TRBJ2-1 | TRBV28 | TGTGCCAGCAGGAGTAGCGGGAGGGCCTTAAATGAGCAGTTCTTC | CASRSSGRALNEQFF
few | TRBD2 | TRBJ2-1 | TRBV29-1 | TGCAGCGGGGTGGGGCTAGCGGGAGAGTCCTACAATGAGCAGTTCTTC | CSGVGLAGESYNEQFF
few | TRBD2 | TRBJ2-3 | TRBV7-2 | TGTGCCAGCAGCTTAAGCGGGAGAGCCCTCCTAGCGAGTGATACGCAGTATTTT | CASSLSGRALLASDTQYF
many | . | TRBJ1-1 | TRBV29-1 | TGCAGCGCCGAGGTGGGCGGGTTTGCTTTCTTT | CSAEVGGFAFF
many | TRBD1 | TRBJ2-1 | TRBV24-1 | TGTGCCACCAGTGATTTTACTGACAGGGGGTCCTACAATGAGCAGTTCTTC | CATSDFTDRGSYNEQFF
. | . | TRBJ1-5 | TRBV7-9 | TGTGCCAGCGGCTTAGCGGACAGAGATCAGCCCCAGCATTTT | CASGLADRDQPQHF
. | TRBD1 | TRBJ2-3 | TRBV29-1 | TGCAGCGATGAACCGACAGGGGGGTACGCAGATACGCAGTATTTT | CSDEPTGGYADTQYF
many | TRBD1 | TRBJ1-1 | TRBV29-1 | TGCAGCGTGGCCCGGGACAGGGAGAACACTGAAGCTTTCTTT | CSVARDRENTEAFF
many | . | TRBJ2-5 | TRBV7-2 | TGTGCCAGCAGCTTTCAGATGGACGCAACCTCCCAGTACTTC | CASSFQMDATSQYF
many | . | TRBJ1-1 | TRBV5-1 | TGCGCCAGCAGCTTGGTTTCGCATCAGCAGAACACTGAAGCTTTCTTT | CASSLVSHQQNTEAFF
many | . | TRBJ1-6 | TRBV20-1 | TGCAGTGCTGGGGACGCCCGTGCGCGTTCACCCCTCCACTTT | CSAGDARARSPLHF
. | TRBD1 | TRBJ1-2 | TRBV30 | TGTGCCTGGATCCGCCACGGGACAGGGGGGAGTTATGGCTACACCTTC | CAWIRHGTGGSYGYTF
. | TRBD1 | TRBJ1-5 | TRBV19 | TGTGCCAGTACCGGGACAGGGGAGGGTGGCAATCAGCCCCAGCATTTT | CASTGTGEGGNQPQHF
. | . | TRBJ1-1 | TRBV11-1 | TGTGCCAGCAGCGTAGTGTTCGAACGGGGGGCGCGGAGTACTGAAGCTTTCTTT | CASSVVFERGARSTEAFF
few | . | TRBJ2-6 | TRBV7-9 | TGTGCCAGCAGCTGGCTACTTGGGGCCAACGTCCTGACTTTC | CASSWLLGANVLTF
. | . | TRBJ2-5 | TRBV5-1 | TGCGCCAGCAGCTTTTTCTCAGACCAAGAGACCCAGTACTTC | CASSFFSDQETQYF
many | . | TRBJ2-1 | TRBV11-2 | TGTGCCAGCAGCTTAGTAGGGGACACGATAGGTGTCACTGAGCAGTTCTTC | CASSLVGDTIGVTEQFF
few | . | TRBJ2-3 | TRBV7-9 | TGTGCCAGCAGCCAAGAGGGGGATACGCAGTATTTT | CASSQEGDTQYF
few | TRBD1 | TRBJ2-2 | TRBV7-9 | TGTGCCAGCAGCTCGGACAGGACCACCGGGGAGCTGTTTTTT | CASSSDRTTGELFF